One sample yielded the 5 T cell receptor beta chains listed below, sequenced in a study of T cell repertoires in cytomegalovirus infection. TCRdb fed the reads into MiXCR, producing one record per CDR3 protein. The data contain under 850,000 distinct CDR3 sequences, approximately 34% of them singletons. The sequenced sample consisted of PBMCs. These receptor sequences come from a human donor in good health (CMV status not recorded). Some clones in this sample may be carry-over from other donors' samples.

The V call is TRBV6-5, the J call TRBJ2-1; TRBD1 might be the D (6 bases). Trimming shortened V by 2 bases and J by 7 bases, and 12 bases separated the two germline ends. Germline V lookup: CDR1 MNHEY, CDR2 SVGAGI. The CDR3 totals 14 residues. CDR3 in DNA: TGTGCCAGCAGTTACGCTGGGGGCAAGAATGAGCAGTTCTTC. Translating it yields CASSYAGGKNEQFF.

This chain joins TRBV29-1 and TRBJ2-6; D might be TRBD2 (5 bases). CDR1 and CDR2 from the germline V gene are SQVTM and ANQGSEA. The V end was cut by 3 bases, the J end by 3 bases, with 12 bases between. This CDR3 has 15 residues. The CDR3 bases are TGCAGCGTTGACTTGTTGGGAGATGGGGCCAACGTCCTGACTTTC. This sequence encodes CSVDLLGDGANVLTF.

A few counts support this clonotype. The chain employs TRBV29-1 and TRBJ2-2; no clear D gene. This CDR3 contains 14 residues. The V end lost 7 bases, the J end lost 3 bases, and 15 bases lay between the germline ends. Germline values: CDR1 SQVTM, CDR2 ANQGSEA. Here the CDR3 DNA reads TGCAGCGCCCCGGACCCTTGGGACACCGGGGAGCTGTTTTTT. Translation gives CSAPDPWDTGELFF.

The gene calls are TRBV12-3 or TRBV12-4 and TRBJ2-7; D possibly uses TRBD1 or TRBD2 (5 bases each). This CDR3 has 14 residues. Trimming pared 5 bases from V and 2 bases from J, leaving 13 bases between. This CDR3 is CASSKGPPAYEQYF. In DNA form, the CDR3 reads TGTGCCAGCAGTAAGGGACCCCCTGCCTACGAGCAGTACTTC.

The CDR3 loop reads CASSFVFPPYEQYF. For the CDR3, the DNA is TGTGCCAGCAGTTTTGTGTTTCCGCCGTACGAGCAGTACTTC. The gene calls are TRBV27 and TRBJ2-7, with D hard to call. The CDR3 has 14 residues. The germline V gene encodes CDR1 MNHEY and CDR2 SMNVEV (reference sequence). The V end lost 3 bases, the J end lost 4 bases, and 13 bases lay between the germline ends.